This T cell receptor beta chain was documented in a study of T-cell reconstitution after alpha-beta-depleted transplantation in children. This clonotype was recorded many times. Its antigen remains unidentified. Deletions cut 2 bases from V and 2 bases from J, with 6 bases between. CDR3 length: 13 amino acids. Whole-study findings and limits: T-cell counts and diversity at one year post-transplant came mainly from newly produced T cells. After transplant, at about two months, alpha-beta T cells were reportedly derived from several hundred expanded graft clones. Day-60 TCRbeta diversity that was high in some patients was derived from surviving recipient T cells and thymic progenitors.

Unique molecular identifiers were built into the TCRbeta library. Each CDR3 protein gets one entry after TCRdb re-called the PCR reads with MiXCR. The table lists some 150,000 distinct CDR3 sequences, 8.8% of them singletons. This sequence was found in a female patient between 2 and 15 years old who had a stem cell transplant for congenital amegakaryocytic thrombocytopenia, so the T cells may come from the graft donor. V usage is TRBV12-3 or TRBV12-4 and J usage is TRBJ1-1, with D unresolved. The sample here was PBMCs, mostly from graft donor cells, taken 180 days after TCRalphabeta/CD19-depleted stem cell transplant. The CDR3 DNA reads TGTGCCAGCAGTTTATCGGTAAACACTGAAGCTTTCTTT. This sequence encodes CASSLSVNTEAFF.